This T cell receptor beta chain was identified during a study of cytomegalovirus exposure and HLA in healthy donors. General observations from the study: Serostatus for CMV was the only available immune exposure information.

On this clone itself: Its antigen is as yet unknown.

The PCR used 60 Vbeta and 13 Jbeta primers. Measured with immunoSEQ multiplex PCR; TCRdb has only the in-frame clones, and not every one. The table counts about 67,000 clones; approximately 5.1% lies in the top ten. Despite likely unrecorded immune exposures, the donors were nominally healthy at the time of sampling. From germline, CDR1 is SGHAT and CDR2 FQNNGV. The CDR3 loop spans 16 amino acids. The ends were cut back, 2 bases at V and 6 bases at J, with 17 bases in the middle. The genes are TRBV11-2 and TRBJ2-1; D not certain. The TCR originated in a man aged 25 to 40 in good health and CMV-seropositive. Sequencing was done on a sample of PBMCs. DNA for the CDR3: TGTGCCAGCAGCTTATCTCGCGGAGTGACTCGCAATGAGCAGTTCTTC. It is translated as CASSLSRGVTRNEQFF.